This T cell receptor beta chain was sequenced in a study of control samples from healthy donors and cancer patients. The protocol was immunoSEQ multiplex PCR, while the TCRdb copy is restricted to in-frame clones and leaves out a portion. Of around 94,000 clones listed, over 75% are singletons. CDR1 is LNHNV and CDR2 is YYDKDF in the germline V gene (reference sequence). This CDR3 has 14 amino acids. The V and J ends lost 0 bases and 11 bases respectively, with 16 bases between them. The chain combines TRBV15 with TRBJ1-1; D is undetermined. The sample taken for sequencing was blood. This sequence originates from a woman between 18 and 30 years old in good health. The CDR3, as DNA: TGTGCCACCAGCAGAGATGGTACGCCCTGGGATGCTTTCTTT. This encodes CATSRDGTPWDAFF.